This T cell receptor beta chain emerged from a study of T cell changes during pregnancy in multiple sclerosis. This CDR3 has 14 residues. The V gene lost 7 bases and the J gene lost 0 bases, with 9 bases spanning the gap. Germline assignment: CDR1 SGHTA and CDR2 FQGNSA. Clones were read by immunoSEQ multiplex PCR, and TCRdb kept only the in-frame ones, dropping some. This sample has about 41,000 clones, with approximately 90% found just once. The J gene is TRBJ2-2, the V gene TRBV7-2; possible D gene TRBD2, 6 bases. Material: CD4+ T cells from peripheral blood mononuclear cells, obtained in the first trimester of pregnancy. This clonotype originated in a female donor with multiple sclerosis, enrolled in a pregnancy study. The CDR3 DNA follows: TGTGCCAGCACCCGGGACTCGAACACCGGGGAGCTGTTTTTT. Its protein product is CASTRDSNTGELFF.